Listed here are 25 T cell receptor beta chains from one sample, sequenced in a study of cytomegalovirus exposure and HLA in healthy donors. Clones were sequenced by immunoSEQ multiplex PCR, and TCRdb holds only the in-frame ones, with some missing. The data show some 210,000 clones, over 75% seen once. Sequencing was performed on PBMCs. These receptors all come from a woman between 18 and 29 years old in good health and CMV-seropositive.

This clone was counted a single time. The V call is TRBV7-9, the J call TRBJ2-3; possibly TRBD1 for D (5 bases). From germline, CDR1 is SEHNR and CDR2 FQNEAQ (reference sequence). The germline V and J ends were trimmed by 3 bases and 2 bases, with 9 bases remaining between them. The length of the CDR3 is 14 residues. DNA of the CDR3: TGTGCCAGCAGCTTGGGCAGGGCCACAGATACGCAGTATTTT. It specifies CASSLGRATDTQYF.

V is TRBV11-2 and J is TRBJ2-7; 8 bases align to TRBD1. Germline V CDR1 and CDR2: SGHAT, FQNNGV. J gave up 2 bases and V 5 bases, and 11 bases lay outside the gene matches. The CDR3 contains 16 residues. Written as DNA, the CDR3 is TGTGCCAGCAGCGCCGAGGGACAGGTCCTGACCTACGAGCAGTACTTC. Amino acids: CASSAEGQVLTYEQYF. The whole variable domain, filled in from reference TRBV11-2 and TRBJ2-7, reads EAGVAQSPRYKIIEKRQSVAFWCNPISGHATLYWYQQILGQGPKLLIQFQNNGVVDDSQLPKDRFSAERLKGVDSTLKIQPAKLEDSAVYLCASSAEGQVLTYEQYFGPGTRLTVT.

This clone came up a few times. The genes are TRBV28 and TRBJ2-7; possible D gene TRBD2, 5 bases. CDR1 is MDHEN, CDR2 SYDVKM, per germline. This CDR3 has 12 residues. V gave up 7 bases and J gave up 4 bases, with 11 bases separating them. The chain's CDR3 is CASTRERYEQYF. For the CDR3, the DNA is TGTGCCAGCACGAGGGAGAGGTACGAGCAGTACTTC.

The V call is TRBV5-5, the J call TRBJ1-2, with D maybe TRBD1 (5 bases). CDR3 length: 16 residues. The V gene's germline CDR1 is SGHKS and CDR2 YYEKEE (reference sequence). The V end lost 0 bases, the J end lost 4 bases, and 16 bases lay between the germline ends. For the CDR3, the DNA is TGTGCCAGCAGCTTGGCCGCCGCACAAGGGGCCTATGGCTACACCTTC. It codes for CASSLAAAQGAYGYTF.

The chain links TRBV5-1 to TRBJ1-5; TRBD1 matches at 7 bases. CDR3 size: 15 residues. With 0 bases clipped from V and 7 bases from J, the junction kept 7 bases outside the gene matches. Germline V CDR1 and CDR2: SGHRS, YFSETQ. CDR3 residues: CASSLGDSSNQPQHF. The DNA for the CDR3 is TGCGCCAGCAGCTTGGGGGACAGTTCAAACCAGCCCCAGCATTTT.

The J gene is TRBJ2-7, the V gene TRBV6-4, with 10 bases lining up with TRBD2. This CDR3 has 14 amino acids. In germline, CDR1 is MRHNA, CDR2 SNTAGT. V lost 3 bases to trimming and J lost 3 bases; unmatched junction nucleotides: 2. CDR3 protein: CASSELAGHYEQYF. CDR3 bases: TGTGCCAGCAGTGAACTAGCGGGGCACTACGAGCAGTACTTC.

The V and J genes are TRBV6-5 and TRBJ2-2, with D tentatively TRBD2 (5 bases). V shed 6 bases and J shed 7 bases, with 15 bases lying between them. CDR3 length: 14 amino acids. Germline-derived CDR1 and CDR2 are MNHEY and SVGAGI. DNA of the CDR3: TGTGCCAGCAGAAGGGAGTTGAGTAACGGGGAGCTGTTTTTT. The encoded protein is CASRRELSNGELFF.

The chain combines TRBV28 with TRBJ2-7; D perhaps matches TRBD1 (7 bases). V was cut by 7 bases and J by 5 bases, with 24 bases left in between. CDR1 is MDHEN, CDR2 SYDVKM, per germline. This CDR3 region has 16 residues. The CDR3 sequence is CASNPPGAGQSHEQYF. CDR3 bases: TGTGCCAGCAACCCTCCGGGTGCGGGACAGTCCCACGAGCAGTACTTC.

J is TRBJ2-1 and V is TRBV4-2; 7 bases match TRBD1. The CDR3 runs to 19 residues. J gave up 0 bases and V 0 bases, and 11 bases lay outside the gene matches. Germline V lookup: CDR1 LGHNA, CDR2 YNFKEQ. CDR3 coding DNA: TGTGCCAGCAGCCAAGACGGTATCTTGGACAGGAGCTCCTACAATGAGCAGTTCTTC. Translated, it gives CASSQDGILDRSSYNEQFF.

CDR3 sequence: CASSRPGTGDQPQHF. CDR3 nucleotides: TGTGCCAGCAGTCGCCCCGGGACAGGGGATCAGCCCCAGCATTTT. The gene calls are TRBV6-5 and TRBJ1-5; TRBD1 agrees at 10 bases. This CDR3 is 15 amino acids long. Germline CDR1 is MNHEY and CDR2 is SVGAGI. V shed 5 bases, J shed 5 bases, and the junction held 6 bases outside the gene matches.

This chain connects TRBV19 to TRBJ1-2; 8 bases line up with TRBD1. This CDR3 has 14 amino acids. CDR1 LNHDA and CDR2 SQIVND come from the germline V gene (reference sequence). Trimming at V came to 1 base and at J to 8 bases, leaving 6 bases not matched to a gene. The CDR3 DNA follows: TGTGCCAGTAGTATAGGGACAGGGTGGGACGGCTACACCTTC. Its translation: CASSIGTGWDGYTF.

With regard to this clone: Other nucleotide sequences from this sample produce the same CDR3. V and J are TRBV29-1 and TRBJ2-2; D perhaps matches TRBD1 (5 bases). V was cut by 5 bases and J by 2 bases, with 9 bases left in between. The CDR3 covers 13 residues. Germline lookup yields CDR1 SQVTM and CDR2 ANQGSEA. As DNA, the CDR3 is TGCAGCGTTTTAAGGGGAAACACCGGGGAGCTGTTTTTT. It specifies CSVLRGNTGELFF.

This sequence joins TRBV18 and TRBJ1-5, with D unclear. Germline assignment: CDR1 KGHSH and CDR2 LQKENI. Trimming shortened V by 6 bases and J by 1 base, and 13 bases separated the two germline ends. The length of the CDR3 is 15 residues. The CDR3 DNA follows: TGTGCCAGCTCTTCCGGGGTGGGGAGCAATCAGCCCCAGCATTTT. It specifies CASSSGVGSNQPQHF.

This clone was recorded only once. The CDR3 DNA sequence: TGTGCCAGCAGATCGGGACAGGGTGGGGAAAAACTGTTTTTT. Its translation: CASRSGQGGEKLFF. This chain joins TRBV5-5 and TRBJ1-4; 9 bases match TRBD1. The trim removed 5 bases at V and 8 bases at J, leaving 7 bases unmatched. The CDR3 length is 14 residues. Germline loops: CDR1 SGHKS, CDR2 YYEKEE (reference sequence).

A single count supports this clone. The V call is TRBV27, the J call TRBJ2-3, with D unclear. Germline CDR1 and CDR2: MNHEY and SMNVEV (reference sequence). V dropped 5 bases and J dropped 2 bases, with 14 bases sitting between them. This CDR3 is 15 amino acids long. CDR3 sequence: CASSGSRLITDTQYF. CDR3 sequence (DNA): TGTGCCAGCAGTGGGTCCAGGCTAATCACAGATACGCAGTATTTT.

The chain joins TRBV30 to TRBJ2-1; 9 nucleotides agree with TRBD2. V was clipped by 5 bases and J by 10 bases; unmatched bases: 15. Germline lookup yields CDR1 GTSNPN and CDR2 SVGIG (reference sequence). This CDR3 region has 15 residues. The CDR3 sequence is CAWADGSGSLTEQFF. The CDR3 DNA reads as TGTGCCTGGGCGGATGGTAGCGGGAGTCTCACAGAGCAGTTCTTC. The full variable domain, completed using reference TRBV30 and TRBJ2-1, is SQTIHQWPATLVQPVGSPLSLECTVEGTSNPNLYWYRQAAGRGLQLLFYSVGIGQISSEVPQNLSASRPQDRQFILSSKKLLLSDSGFYLCAWADGSGSLTEQFFGPGTRLTVL.

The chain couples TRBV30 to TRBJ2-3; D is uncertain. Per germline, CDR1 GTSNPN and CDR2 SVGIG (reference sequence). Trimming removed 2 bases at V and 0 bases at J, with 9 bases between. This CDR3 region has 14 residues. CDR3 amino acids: CAWSLDKSTDTQYF. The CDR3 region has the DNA TGTGCCTGGAGTCTTGACAAGAGCACAGATACGCAGTATTTT.

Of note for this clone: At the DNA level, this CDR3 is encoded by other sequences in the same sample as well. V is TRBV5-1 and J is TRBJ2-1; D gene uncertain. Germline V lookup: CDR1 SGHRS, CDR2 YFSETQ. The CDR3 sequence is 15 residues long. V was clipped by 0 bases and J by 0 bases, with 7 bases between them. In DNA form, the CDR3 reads TGCGCCAGCAGCTTGGGCGGAAGCTCCTACAATGAGCAGTTCTTC. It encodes CASSLGGSSYNEQFF. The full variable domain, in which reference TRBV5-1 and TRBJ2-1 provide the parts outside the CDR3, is KAGVTQTPRYLIKTRGQQVTLSCSPISGHRSVSWYQQTPGQGLQFLFEYFSETQRNKGNFPGRFSGRQFSNSRSEMNVSTLELGDSALYLCASSLGGSSYNEQFFGPGTRLTVL.

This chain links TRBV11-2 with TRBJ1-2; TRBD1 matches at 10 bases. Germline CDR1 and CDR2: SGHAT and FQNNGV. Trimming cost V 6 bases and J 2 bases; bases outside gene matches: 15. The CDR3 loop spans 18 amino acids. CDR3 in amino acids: CASSQLAGQGLRNYGYTF. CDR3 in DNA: TGTGCCAGCAGTCAACTGGCGGGACAGGGGCTCAGAAACTATGGCTACACCTTC.

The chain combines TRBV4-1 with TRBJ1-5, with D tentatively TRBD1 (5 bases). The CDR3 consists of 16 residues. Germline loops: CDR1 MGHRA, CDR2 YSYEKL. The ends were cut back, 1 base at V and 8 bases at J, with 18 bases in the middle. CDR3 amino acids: CASSQGGTPGQEPQHF. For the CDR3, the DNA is TGCGCCAGCAGCCAAGGCGGGACTCCAGGTCAGGAGCCCCAGCATTTT.

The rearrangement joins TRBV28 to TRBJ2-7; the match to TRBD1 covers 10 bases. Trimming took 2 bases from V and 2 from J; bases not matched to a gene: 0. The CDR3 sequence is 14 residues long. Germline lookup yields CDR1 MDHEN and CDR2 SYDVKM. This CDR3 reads CASSLGTGAYEQYF. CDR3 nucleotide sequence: TGTGCCAGCAGTTTAGGGACAGGGGCCTACGAGCAGTACTTC.

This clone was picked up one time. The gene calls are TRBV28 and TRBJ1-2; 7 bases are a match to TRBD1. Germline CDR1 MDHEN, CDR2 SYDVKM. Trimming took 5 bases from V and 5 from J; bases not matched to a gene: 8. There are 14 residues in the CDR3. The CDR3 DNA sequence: TGTGCCAGCAGTCCCGACAGGGTGGGGTATGGCTACACCTTC. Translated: CASSPDRVGYGYTF.

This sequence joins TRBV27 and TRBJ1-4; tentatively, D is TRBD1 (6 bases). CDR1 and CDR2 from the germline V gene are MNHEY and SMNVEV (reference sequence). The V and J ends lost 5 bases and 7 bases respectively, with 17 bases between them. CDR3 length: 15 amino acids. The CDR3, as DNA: TGTGCCAGCAGTGGCGGGGGCGTAGTTGGTGAAAAACTGTTTTTT. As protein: CASSGGGVVGEKLFF.

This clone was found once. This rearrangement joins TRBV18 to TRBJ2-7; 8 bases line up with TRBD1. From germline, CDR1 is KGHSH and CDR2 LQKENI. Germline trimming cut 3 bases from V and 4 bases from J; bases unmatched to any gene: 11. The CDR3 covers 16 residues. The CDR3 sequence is CASSPLSRGPPYEQYF. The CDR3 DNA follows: TGTGCCAGCTCACCCCTGTCCAGGGGGCCACCTTACGAGCAGTACTTC.

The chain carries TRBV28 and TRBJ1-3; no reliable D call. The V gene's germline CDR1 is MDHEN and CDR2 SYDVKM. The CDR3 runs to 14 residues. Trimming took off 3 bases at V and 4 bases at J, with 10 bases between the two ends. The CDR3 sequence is CASSFQFSGNTIYF. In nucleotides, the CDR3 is TGTGCCAGCAGTTTTCAGTTTTCGGGAAACACCATATATTTT.